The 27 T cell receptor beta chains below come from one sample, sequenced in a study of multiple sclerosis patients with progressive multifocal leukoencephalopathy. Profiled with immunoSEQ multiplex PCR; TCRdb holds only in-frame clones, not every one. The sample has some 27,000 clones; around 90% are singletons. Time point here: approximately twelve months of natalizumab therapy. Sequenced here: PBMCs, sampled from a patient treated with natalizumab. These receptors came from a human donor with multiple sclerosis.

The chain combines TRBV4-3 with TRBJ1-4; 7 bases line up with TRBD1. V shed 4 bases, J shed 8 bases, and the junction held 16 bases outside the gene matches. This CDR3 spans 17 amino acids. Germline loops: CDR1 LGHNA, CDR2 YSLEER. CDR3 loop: CASSLRLPGQVIEKLFF. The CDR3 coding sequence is TGCGCCAGCAGCCTACGCCTGCCCGGACAGGTTATCGAAAAACTGTTTTTT.

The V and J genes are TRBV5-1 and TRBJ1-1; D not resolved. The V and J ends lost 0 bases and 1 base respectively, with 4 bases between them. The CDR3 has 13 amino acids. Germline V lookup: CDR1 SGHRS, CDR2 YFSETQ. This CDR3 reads CASSLEANTEAFF. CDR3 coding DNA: TGCGCCAGCAGCTTGGAGGCGAACACTGAAGCTTTCTTT.

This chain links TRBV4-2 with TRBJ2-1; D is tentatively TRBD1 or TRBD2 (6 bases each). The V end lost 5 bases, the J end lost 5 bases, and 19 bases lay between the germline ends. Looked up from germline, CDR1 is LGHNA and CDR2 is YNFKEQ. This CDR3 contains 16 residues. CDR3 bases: TGTGCCAGCAGCTTCCTTACAGGGAGGACGCACAATGAGCAGTTCTTC. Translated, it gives CASSFLTGRTHNEQFF.

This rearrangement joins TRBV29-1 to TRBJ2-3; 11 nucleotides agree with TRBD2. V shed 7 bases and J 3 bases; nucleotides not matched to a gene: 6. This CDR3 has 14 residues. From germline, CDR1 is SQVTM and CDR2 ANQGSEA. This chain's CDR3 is CSDRLAGLTDTQYF. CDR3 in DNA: TGCAGCGACCGACTAGCGGGGTTGACAGATACGCAGTATTTT.

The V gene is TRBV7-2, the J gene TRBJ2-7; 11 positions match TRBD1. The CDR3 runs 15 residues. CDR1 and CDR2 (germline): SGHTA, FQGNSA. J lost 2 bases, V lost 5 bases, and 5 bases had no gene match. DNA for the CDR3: TGTGCCAGCAGCCAAAGGGACAGGGGGACCTACGAGCAGTACTTC. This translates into CASSQRDRGTYEQYF.

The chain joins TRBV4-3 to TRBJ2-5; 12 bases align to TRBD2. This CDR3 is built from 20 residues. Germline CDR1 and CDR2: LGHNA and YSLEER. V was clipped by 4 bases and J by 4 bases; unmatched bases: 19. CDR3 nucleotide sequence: TGCGCCAGCAGCCCGCTCGCCATCCTAGCGGGGGGGCTAGGGGGAGAGACCCAGTACTTC. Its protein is CASSPLAILAGGLGGETQYF.

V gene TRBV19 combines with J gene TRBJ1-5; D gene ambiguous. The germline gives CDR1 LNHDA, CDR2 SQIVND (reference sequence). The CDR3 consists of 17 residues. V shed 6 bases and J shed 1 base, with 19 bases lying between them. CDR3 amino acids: CASRRAGRPLSNQPQHF. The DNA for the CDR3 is TGTGCCAGTAGGAGGGCGGGCAGACCATTAAGCAATCAGCCCCAGCATTTT.

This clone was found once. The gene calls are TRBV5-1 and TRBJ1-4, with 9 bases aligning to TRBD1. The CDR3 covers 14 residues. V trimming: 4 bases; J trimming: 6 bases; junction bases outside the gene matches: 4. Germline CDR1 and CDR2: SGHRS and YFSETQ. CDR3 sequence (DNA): TGCGCCAGCAGCCCGCGGACAGGGGATGAAAAACTGTTTTTT. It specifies CASSPRTGDEKLFF.

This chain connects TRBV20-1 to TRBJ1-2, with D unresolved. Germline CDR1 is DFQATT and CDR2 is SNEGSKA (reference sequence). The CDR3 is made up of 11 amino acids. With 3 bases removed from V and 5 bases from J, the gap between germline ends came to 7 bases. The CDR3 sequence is CSASAGYGYTF. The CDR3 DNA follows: TGCAGTGCTAGCGCGGGATATGGCTACACCTTC.

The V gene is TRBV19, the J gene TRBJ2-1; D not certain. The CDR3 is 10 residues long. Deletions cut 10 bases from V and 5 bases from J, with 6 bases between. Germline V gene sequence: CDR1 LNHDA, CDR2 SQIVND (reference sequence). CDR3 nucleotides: TGTGCCACCTGGAACAATGAGCAGTTCTTC. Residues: CATWNNEQFF. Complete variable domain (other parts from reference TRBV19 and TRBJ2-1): DGGITQSPKYLFRKEGQNVTLSCEQNLNHDAMYWYRQDPGQGLRLIYYSQIVNDFQKGDIAEGYSVSREKKESFPLTVTSAQKNPTAFYLCATWNNEQFFGPGTRLTVL.

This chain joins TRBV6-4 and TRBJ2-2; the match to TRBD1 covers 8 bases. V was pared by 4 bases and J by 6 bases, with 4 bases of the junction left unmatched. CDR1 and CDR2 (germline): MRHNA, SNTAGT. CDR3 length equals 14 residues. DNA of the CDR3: TGTGCCAGCAGTGTCCAGGGGGCGGCCGGGGAGCTGTTTTTT. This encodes CASSVQGAAGELFF.

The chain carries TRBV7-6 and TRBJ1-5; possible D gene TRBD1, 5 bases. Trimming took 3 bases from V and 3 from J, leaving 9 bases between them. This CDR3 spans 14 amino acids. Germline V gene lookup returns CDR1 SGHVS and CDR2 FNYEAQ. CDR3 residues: CASSFGGANQPQHF. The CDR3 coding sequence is TGTGCCAGCAGCTTCGGAGGGGCCAATCAGCCCCAGCATTTT.

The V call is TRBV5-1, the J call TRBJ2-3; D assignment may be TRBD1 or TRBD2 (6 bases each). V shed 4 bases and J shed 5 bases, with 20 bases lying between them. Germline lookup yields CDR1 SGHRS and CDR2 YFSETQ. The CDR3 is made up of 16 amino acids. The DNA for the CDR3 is TGCGCCAGCAGCCTGGGGGCGGGGCTCCGGGGAGATACGCAGTATTTT. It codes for CASSLGAGLRGDTQYF. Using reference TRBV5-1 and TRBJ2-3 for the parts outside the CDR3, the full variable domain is KAGVTQTPRYLIKTRGQQVTLSCSPISGHRSVSWYQQTPGQGLQFLFEYFSETQRNKGNFPGRFSGRQFSNSRSEMNVSTLELGDSALYLCASSLGAGLRGDTQYFGPGTRLTVL.

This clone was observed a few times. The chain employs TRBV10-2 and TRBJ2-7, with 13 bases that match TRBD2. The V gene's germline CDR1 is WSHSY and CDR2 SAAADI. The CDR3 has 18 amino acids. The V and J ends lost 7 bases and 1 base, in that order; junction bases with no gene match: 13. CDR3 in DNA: TGCGCCAGCATGGGGACTAGCGGGGTCCAAACCCGGTCCTACGAGCAGTACTTC. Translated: CASMGTSGVQTRSYEQYF.

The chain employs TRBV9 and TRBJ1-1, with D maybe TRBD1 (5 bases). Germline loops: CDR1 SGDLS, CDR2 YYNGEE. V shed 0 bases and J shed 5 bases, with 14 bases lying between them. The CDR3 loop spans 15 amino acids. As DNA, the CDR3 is TGTGCCAGCAGCGTAGGGGGAGGGGCCTTAACTGAAGCTTTCTTT. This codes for CASSVGGGALTEAFF.

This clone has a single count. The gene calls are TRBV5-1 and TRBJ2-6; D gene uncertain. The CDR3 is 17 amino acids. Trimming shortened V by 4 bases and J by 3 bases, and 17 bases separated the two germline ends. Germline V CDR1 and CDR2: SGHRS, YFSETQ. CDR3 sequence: CASSGRAIGGGANVLTF. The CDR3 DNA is TGCGCCAGCAGCGGCCGGGCTATTGGTGGTGGGGCCAACGTCCTGACTTTC.

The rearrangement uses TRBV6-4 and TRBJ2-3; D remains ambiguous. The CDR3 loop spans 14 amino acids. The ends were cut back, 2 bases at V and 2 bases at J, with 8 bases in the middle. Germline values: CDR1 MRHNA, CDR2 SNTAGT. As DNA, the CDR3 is TGTGCCAGCAGTGACAGGGCCCACACAGATACGCAGTATTTT. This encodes CASSDRAHTDTQYF.

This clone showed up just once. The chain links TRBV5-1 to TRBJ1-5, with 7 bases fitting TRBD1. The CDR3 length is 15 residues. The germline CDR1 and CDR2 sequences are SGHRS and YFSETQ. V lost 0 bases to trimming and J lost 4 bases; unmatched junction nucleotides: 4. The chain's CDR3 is CASSLDGQVNQPQHF. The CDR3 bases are TGCGCCAGCAGCTTGGATGGACAGGTTAATCAGCCCCAGCATTTT.

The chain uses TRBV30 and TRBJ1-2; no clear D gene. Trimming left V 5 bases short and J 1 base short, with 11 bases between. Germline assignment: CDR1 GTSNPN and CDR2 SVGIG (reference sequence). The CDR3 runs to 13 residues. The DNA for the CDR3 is TGTGCCTGGGGATCTTTAGATAACTATGGCTACACCTTC. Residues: CAWGSLDNYGYTF.

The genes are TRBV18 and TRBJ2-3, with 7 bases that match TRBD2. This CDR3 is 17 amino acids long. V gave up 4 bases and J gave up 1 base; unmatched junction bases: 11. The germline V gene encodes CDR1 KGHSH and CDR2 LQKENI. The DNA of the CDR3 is TGTGCCAGCTCACGAGCGGGGTCCAATGGGGGCACAGATACGCAGTATTTT. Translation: CASSRAGSNGGTDTQYF.

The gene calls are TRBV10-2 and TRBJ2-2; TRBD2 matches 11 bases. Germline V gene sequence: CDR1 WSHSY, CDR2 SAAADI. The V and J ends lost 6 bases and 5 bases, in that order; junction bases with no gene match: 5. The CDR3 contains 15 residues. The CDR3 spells CASRVAGGKTGELFF. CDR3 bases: TGCGCCAGCAGAGTAGCGGGGGGGAAGACCGGGGAGCTGTTTTTT.

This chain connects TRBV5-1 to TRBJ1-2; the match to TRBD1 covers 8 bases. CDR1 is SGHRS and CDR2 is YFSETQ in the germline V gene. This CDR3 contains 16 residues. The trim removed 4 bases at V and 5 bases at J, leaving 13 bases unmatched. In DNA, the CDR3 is TGCGCCAGCAGCGACGGGACAGGACATTGGTCATATGGCTACACCTTC. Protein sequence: CASSDGTGHWSYGYTF.

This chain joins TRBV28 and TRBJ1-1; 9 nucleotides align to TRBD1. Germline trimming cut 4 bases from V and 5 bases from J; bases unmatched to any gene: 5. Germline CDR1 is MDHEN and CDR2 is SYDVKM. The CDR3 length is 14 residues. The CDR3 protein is CASSSNRGLTEAFF. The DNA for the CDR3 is TGTGCCAGCAGTTCAAACAGGGGGCTGACTGAAGCTTTCTTT.

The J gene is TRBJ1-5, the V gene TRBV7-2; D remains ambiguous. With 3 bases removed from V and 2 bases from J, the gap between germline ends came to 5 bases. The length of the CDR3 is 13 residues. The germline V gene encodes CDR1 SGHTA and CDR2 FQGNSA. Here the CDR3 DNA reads TGTGCCAGCAGCTTGTCCCGCAATCAGCCCCAGCATTTT. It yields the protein CASSLSRNQPQHF.

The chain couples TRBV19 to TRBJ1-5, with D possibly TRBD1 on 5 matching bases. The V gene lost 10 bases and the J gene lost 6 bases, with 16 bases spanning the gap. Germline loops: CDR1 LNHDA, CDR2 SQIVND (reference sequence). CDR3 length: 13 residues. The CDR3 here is CATSWRGGQPQHF. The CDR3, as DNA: TGTGCCACGTCTTGGAGGGGCGGTCAGCCCCAGCATTTT.

The CDR3 loop is CASSIYRGGTGELFF. The CDR3 region has the DNA TGTGCCAGCAGCATATACAGGGGCGGTACCGGGGAGCTGTTTTTT. The chain carries TRBV7-9 and TRBJ2-2, with 7 bases matching TRBD1. Germline CDR1 reads SEHNR; CDR2 reads FQNEAQ (reference sequence). The CDR3 has 15 residues. Trimming cost V 5 bases and J 5 bases; bases outside gene matches: 8.

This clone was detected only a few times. As DNA, the CDR3 is TGTGCCAGCTCACCAATCGGGCCCTCTGGAAACACCATATATTTT. This sequence encodes CASSPIGPSGNTIYF. The V gene is TRBV18, the J gene TRBJ1-3; D not certain. The germline CDR1 and CDR2 sequences are KGHSH and LQKENI. Between the trimmed V and J ends, which lost 2 bases and 0 bases, there was a span of 8 bases. The CDR3 runs to 15 residues.